This T cell receptor beta chain comes out of a study of shared clonotypes between healthy human individuals. General study findings and limits: What limited the represented genetic and exposure-history diversity was the small number of donors.

Every subset had its genomic DNA shared out evenly among several immunoSEQ plates. The unsorted PBMC replicate PCRs were performed with about 290 ng DNA, some 32,000 T cell genomes. Profiled with immunoSEQ multiplex PCR; TCRdb holds only in-frame clones, not every one. The sample includes about 560,000 clones, around 81% of them seen just once. About 90 million PBMCs supplied genomic DNA for unsorted samples. About this clone itself: The antigen is not known.

The CDR3 runs to 15 residues. J was trimmed by 9 bases and V by 6 bases; bases with no gene match: 8. In germline, CDR1 is SGHDT, CDR2 YYEEEE. The V and J genes are TRBV5-6 and TRBJ2-2; TRBD2 matches at 13 bases. Sequencing used PBMCs. This clonotype was obtained from a woman between 40 and 55 years old in good health. Some clones in this sample may be carry-over from other donors' samples. CDR3 protein: CASTLGTSGIRELFF. CDR3 DNA sequence: TGTGCCAGCACCCTCGGGACTAGCGGGATCCGGGAGCTGTTTTTT.